One sample yielded the 27 T cell receptor beta chains listed below, sequenced in a study of blood T cell repertoires in COVID-19 (dated by TCRdb to 2020 to 2022). The library was produced with the immunoSEQ multiplex PCR assay. TCRdb's version of the immuneACCESS table is confined to in-frame rearrangements and falls short of the full clone set. An unresolved V gene accounts for under half of the shortfall where checked; the remainder is of unknown origin. This sample lists about 110,000 clones; about 85% were detected once. About 13% of the sample comes from the top ten. Sequencing used peripheral blood. All receptors come from a human donor in a cohort sampled during active COVID-19.

The genes are TRBV11-2 and TRBJ2-1; 7 nucleotides align to TRBD1. In germline, CDR1 is SGHAT, CDR2 FQNNGV. The length of the CDR3 is 14 residues. V trimming: 6 bases; J trimming: 10 bases; junction bases outside the gene matches: 12. CDR3 in DNA: TGTGCCAGCAGTTTGACCAGGGGGAACGGCGAGCAGTTCTTC. This codes for CASSLTRGNGEQFF.

This chain links TRBV3-1 (or the pseudogene TRBV3-2) with TRBJ1-3; D ambiguous. In germline, CDR1 is LGHDT, CDR2 YNNKEL (reference sequence). CDR3 length equals 12 residues. V lost 1 base and J 16 bases, leaving 14 bases between the germline ends. CDR3: CASSQGPRPLYF. Written as DNA, the CDR3 is TGTGCCAGCAGCCAAGGGCCCAGGCCTTTGTATTTT.

This rearrangement joins TRBV5-8 to TRBJ1-4, with 9 bases fitting TRBD1. Germline V gives CDR1 SGHTS, CDR2 YDEGEE. The CDR3 is 16 residues long. V gave up 4 bases and J gave up 6 bases; unmatched junction bases: 10. The CDR3 DNA reads TGTGCCAGCAGCCGTTTGTTACAGGGGGCGCATGAAAAACTGTTTTTT. Protein sequence: CASSRLLQGAHEKLFF.

The chain couples TRBV6-5 to TRBJ2-2, with TRBD2 as a possible D gene (7 bases). Per germline, CDR1 MNHEY and CDR2 SVGAGI. The CDR3 is 16 amino acids. V lost 2 bases and J 6 bases, leaving 16 bases between the germline ends. The CDR3: CASSYGGGARPGELFF. Written as DNA, the CDR3 is TGTGCCAGCAGTTACGGAGGGGGGGCCCGTCCCGGGGAGCTGTTTTTT.

This clone appeared a few times. This chain connects TRBV7-9 to TRBJ1-5; the D is unclear. CDR3 size: 13 residues. Germline V lookup: CDR1 SEHNR, CDR2 FQNEAQ (reference sequence). With 1 base removed from V and 5 bases from J, the gap between germline ends came to 6 bases. CDR3 nucleotides: TGTGCCAGCAGCTTAGGGCGGGATCAGCCCCAGCATTTT. Translation: CASSLGRDQPQHF.

This clone was observed a handful of times. This chain links TRBV6-5 with TRBJ1-2; 9 nucleotides line up with TRBD1. The CDR3 extends over 12 amino acids. V lost 6 bases and J lost 8; bases outside the gene matches: 4. CDR1 and CDR2 from the germline V gene are MNHEY and SVGAGI. The CDR3: CASSTGGGGYTF. In DNA form, the CDR3 reads TGTGCCAGCAGCACAGGGGGCGGGGGCTACACCTTC.

The genes are TRBV6-6 and TRBJ2-1; 11 nucleotides match TRBD2. This CDR3 region has 15 residues. Germline lookup yields CDR1 MNHNY and CDR2 SVGAGI (reference sequence). The V segment lost 4 bases and the J segment 3 bases; nucleotides outside the gene matches: 2. CDR3 sequence (DNA): TGTGCCAGCAGTTCCCTAGCGGGGGGCTACAATGAGCAGTTCTTC. It codes for CASSSLAGGYNEQFF.

The rearrangement uses TRBV19 and TRBJ1-2; 9 positions agree with TRBD1. Trimming removed 3 bases from V and 7 bases from J; junction bases left unmatched: 6. The CDR3 totals 14 residues. Germline values: CDR1 LNHDA, CDR2 SQIVND (reference sequence). CDR3 in DNA: TGTGCCAGTAGTATCAAGGACAGGGGTCTTGGCTACACCTTC. The encoded protein is CASSIKDRGLGYTF.

The chain links TRBV7-2 to TRBJ2-7; TRBD2 matches 7 bases. This CDR3 is 16 amino acids long. CDR1 SGHTA and CDR2 FQGNSA come from the germline V gene. After removal of 4 bases from V and 0 bases from J, the junction contained 9 bases not matched to a gene. The CDR3 is CASSSLGGEGSYEQYF. DNA of the CDR3: TGTGCCAGCAGCTCCTTGGGCGGGGAGGGCTCCTACGAGCAGTACTTC. Supplemented by reference TRBV7-2 and TRBJ2-7, the full variable domain reads GAGVSQSPSNKVTEKGKDVELRCDPISGHTALYWYRQSLGQGLEFLIYFQGNSAPDKSGLPSDRFSAERTGGSVSTLTIQRTQQEDSAVYLCASSSLGGEGSYEQYFGPGTRLTVT.

This chain links TRBV6-1 with TRBJ1-4; a weak D match, TRBD1 (6 bases). Germline V gene lookup returns CDR1 MNHNS and CDR2 SASEGT. The CDR3 is 15 residues long. The germline V and J ends were trimmed by 0 bases and 7 bases, with 12 bases remaining between them. CDR3 bases: TGTGCCAGCAGTGAAGCGCAGGGGACCTTTGAAAAACTGTTTTTT. Translation gives CASSEAQGTFEKLFF.

The chain is built from TRBV6-2 or TRBV6-3 and TRBJ1-2; D ambiguous. Trimming took off 5 bases at V and 8 bases at J, with 18 bases between the two ends. The CDR3 runs 14 residues. CDR1 and CDR2 from the germline V gene are MNHEY and SVGEGT. The CDR3 region is CASSARGPLMGYTF. Written as DNA, the CDR3 is TGTGCCAGCAGTGCCCGCGGGCCCTTGATGGGCTACACCTTC.

J is TRBJ1-1 and V is TRBV6-5, with TRBD1 identical over 7 bases. This CDR3 is 15 amino acids long. J lost 2 bases, V lost 5 bases, and 8 bases had no gene match. CDR1 and CDR2 from the germline V gene are MNHEY and SVGAGI. In DNA form, the CDR3 reads TGTGCCAGCAGTCGCTCCGGGACAGTTAACACTGAAGCTTTCTTT. This translates into CASSRSGTVNTEAFF.

The genes are TRBV19 and TRBJ1-5, with no clear D. The CDR3 consists of 16 residues. Per germline, CDR1 LNHDA and CDR2 SQIVND (reference sequence). V lost 2 bases to trimming and J lost 2 bases, with 13 bases between them. This CDR3 reads CASSIQVWVGNQPQHF. The DNA for the CDR3 is TGTGCCAGTAGTATACAGGTTTGGGTAGGCAATCAGCCCCAGCATTTT.

The V and J genes are TRBV9 and TRBJ2-1, with 8 bases identical to TRBD2. Germline V gene data show CDR1 as SGDLS and CDR2 as YYNGEE. With V trimmed by 0 bases and J by 4 bases, 12 bases remained unmatched. CDR3 size: 18 residues. The CDR3 protein is CASSVAPSGTRGYNEQFF. The CDR3 nucleotides are TGTGCCAGCAGCGTAGCTCCTTCCGGGACTAGGGGGTACAATGAGCAGTTCTTC.

The chain carries TRBV28 and TRBJ2-7; D unclear. From germline, CDR1 is MDHEN and CDR2 SYDVKM. Trimming took off 5 bases at V and 0 bases at J, with 11 bases between the two ends. CDR3 length equals 14 residues. The CDR3 DNA follows: TGTGCCAGCAGTAAGTCTTCGAGCTCCTACGAGCAGTACTTC. It codes for CASSKSSSSYEQYF.

This clone was seen only once. The gene calls are TRBV29-1 and TRBJ2-3; 8 bases agree with TRBD2. The V gene's germline CDR1 is SQVTM and CDR2 ANQGSEA. V dropped 7 bases and J dropped 6; count of bases not matched to a gene: 6. The CDR3 loop spans 12 amino acids. Here the CDR3 DNA reads TGCAGCGGGGGCCCGGGGGGGGATACGCAGTATTTT. It encodes CSGGPGGDTQYF.

The V and J genes are TRBV19 and TRBJ1-4; 7 nucleotides line up with TRBD1. The germline V gene encodes CDR1 LNHDA and CDR2 SQIVND (reference sequence). Losses at the gene ends were 8 bases for V and 4 bases for J; bases not matched to a gene: 4. This CDR3 spans 13 amino acids. The chain's CDR3 is CASEGQSNEKLFF. In DNA, the CDR3 is TGTGCCAGTGAGGGACAGAGTAATGAAAAACTGTTTTTT.

The chain couples TRBV7-9 to TRBJ2-7, with D perhaps TRBD2 (5 bases). The CDR3 runs 14 residues. Germline V gives CDR1 SEHNR, CDR2 FQNEAQ (reference sequence). V lost 5 bases, J lost 0 bases, and 11 bases lay in between. The CDR3 nucleotides read TGTGCCAGCAGCCCGAGGGTTTTCTCCTACGAGCAGTACTTC. It encodes CASSPRVFSYEQYF.

This rearrangement joins TRBV5-1 to TRBJ2-3; D might be TRBD2 (6 bases). Germline CDR1 reads SGHRS; CDR2 reads YFSETQ. The length of the CDR3 is 14 residues. V lost 2 bases to trimming and J lost 2 bases, with 9 bases between them. CDR3 bases: TGCGCCAGCAGCTTTGGCGGGGACACAGATACGCAGTATTTT. It encodes CASSFGGDTDTQYF.

The chain uses TRBV5-8 and TRBJ1-4, with 8 bases that match TRBD1. The CDR3 has 17 amino acids. Germline CDR1 SGHTS, CDR2 YDEGEE. The V and J ends lost 5 bases and 4 bases, in that order; junction bases with no gene match: 13. The CDR3 here is CASRDWTGRGFNEKLFF. CDR3 bases: TGTGCCAGCAGGGATTGGACAGGGAGAGGATTTAATGAAAAACTGTTTTTT.

This sequence joins TRBV4-3 and TRBJ1-6; D unclear. The CDR3 runs to 18 residues. CDR1 is LGHNA and CDR2 is YSLEER in the germline V gene. Trimming left V 0 bases short and J 0 bases short, with 12 bases between. CDR3: CASSQDFAGSSYNSPLHF. CDR3 bases: TGCGCCAGCAGCCAAGATTTCGCCGGTAGCTCCTATAATTCACCCCTCCACTTT.

The chain joins TRBV6-6 to TRBJ1-5, with unresolved D. This CDR3 region has 15 residues. The V end was cut by 7 bases, the J end by 4 bases, with 17 bases between. The germline gives CDR1 MNHNY, CDR2 SVGAGI (reference sequence). The CDR3 DNA reads as TGTGCCAGCACCTTAGGAGGCAGCAGAAATCAGCCCCAGCATTTT. Translation gives CASTLGGSRNQPQHF.

This sequence joins TRBV19 and TRBJ1-5; 9 nucleotides agree with TRBD1. Germline lookup yields CDR1 LNHDA and CDR2 SQIVND (reference sequence). V shed 3 bases, J shed 0 bases, and the junction held 15 bases outside the gene matches. The CDR3 spans 20 residues. CDR3 protein: CASSIGLGDRDVYSNQPQHF. CDR3 bases: TGTGCCAGTAGTATCGGATTAGGGGACAGGGATGTATATAGCAATCAGCCCCAGCATTTT.

CDR3: CASSPSSGANVLTF. CDR3 in DNA: TGCGCCAGCAGCCCTAGCTCTGGGGCCAACGTCCTGACTTTC. The rearrangement links TRBV5-1 to TRBJ2-6; D unresolved. Trimming removed 4 bases at V and 0 bases at J, with 5 bases between. Germline V gene data show CDR1 as SGHRS and CDR2 as YFSETQ. The CDR3 is 14 amino acids.

CDR3 region: CASSKLVNEQFF. The CDR3 DNA follows: TGTGCCAGCAGTAAACTAGTTAATGAGCAGTTCTTC. V gene TRBV6-2 or TRBV6-3 combines with J gene TRBJ2-1; tentative D call: TRBD2 (5 bases). Germline assignment: CDR1 MNHEY and CDR2 SVGEGT. The CDR3 sequence is 12 residues long. Deletions cut 5 bases from V and 7 bases from J, with 9 bases between.

The chain combines TRBV27 with TRBJ2-5; D is perhaps TRBD1 (6 bases). Germline assignment: CDR1 MNHEY and CDR2 SMNVEV (reference sequence). The CDR3 sequence is 15 residues long. Trimming took off 4 bases at V and 1 base at J, with 13 bases between the two ends. CDR3 nucleotide sequence: TGTGCCAGCAGTTCCCCGGGACACAGCCAAGAGACCCAGTACTTC. Residues: CASSSPGHSQETQYF.

This clone was seen a few times. The genes are TRBV5-1 and TRBJ2-7; TRBD1 agrees at 7 bases. The CDR3 sequence is 14 residues long. CDR1 SGHRS and CDR2 YFSETQ come from the germline V gene. The ends lost 2 bases at V and 3 bases at J; junction bases unmatched: 5. The CDR3 sequence is CASSFGQVIYEQYF. As DNA, the CDR3 is TGCGCCAGCAGCTTCGGACAGGTGATCTACGAGCAGTACTTC.